The clone carrying this T cell receptor beta chain was observed many times. The record originates from a study of response to subunit inactivated influenza vaccine. This CDR3 has 15 residues. The germline V and J ends were trimmed by 1 base and 8 bases, with 15 bases remaining between them. TCRdb called the RT-PCR reads again in MiXCR, with one record for every CDR3 protein. The sample has 150,000 or so distinct CDR3 sequences; approximately 12% are singletons. The source is a man between 50 and 75 years old who received an inactivated influenza vaccine. This material consisted of CD8+ T cells sorted from PBMCs, taken around 25 months after vaccination. J is TRBJ2-1 and V is TRBV12-3 or TRBV12-4, with D possibly TRBD1 on 5 matching bases. Written as DNA, the CDR3 is TGTGCCAGCAGTTTAGAAGGCAGGGTCAAGGATGAGCAGTTCTTC. Translated: CASSLEGRVKDEQFF.